These 24 T cell receptor beta chains were all obtained from the same sample, sequenced in a study of T cells in Graves' hyperthyroidism and ophthalmopathy. Researchers amplified the TCR beta CDR3 regions from RNA transcripts. When the TCR CDR3 underwent first-round RT-PCR, the HTBI primer set was used. TCRdb analysed the multiplex PCR reads with MiXCR anew, one entry per CDR3 protein. In the table there are 600,000 to 800,000 distinct CDR3 sequences, around a third of which are singletons. Sequenced: blood. Receptor source: a woman aged 40 to 50 with Graves' hyperthyroidism.

This clonotype has only a few counts. The V call is TRBV6-6, the J call TRBJ2-5; 9 bases fit TRBD1. Germline V CDR1 and CDR2: MNHNY, SVGAGI (reference sequence). After removal of 6 bases from V and 3 bases from J, the junction contained 11 bases not matched to a gene. The CDR3 totals 16 residues. The CDR3 DNA reads as TGTGCCAGCAGCCCTGATCGGACAGGGGACGAAGAGACCCAGTACTTC. Its translation is CASSPDRTGDEETQYF.

The V gene is TRBV24-1, the J gene TRBJ2-5; 7 bases fit TRBD1. V shed 3 bases and J 3 bases; nucleotides not matched to a gene: 3. The CDR3 consists of 14 residues. Germline CDR1 reads KGHDR; CDR2 reads SFDVKD. This CDR3 reads CATSDNQGEETQYF. CDR3 coding DNA: TGTGCCACCAGTGATAACCAGGGGGAAGAGACCCAGTACTTC.

V and J are TRBV9 and TRBJ2-7, with 8 bases that match TRBD1. The length of the CDR3 is 15 residues. Looked up from germline, CDR1 is SGDLS and CDR2 is YYNGEE. V shed 5 bases, J shed 5 bases, and the junction held 12 bases outside the gene matches. The CDR3 region has the DNA TGTGCCAGCAGTTCTCTCGGACAGGGAAAAAACGAGCAGTACTTC. Protein sequence: CASSSLGQGKNEQYF.

This clonotype occurred a few times. The genes are TRBV6-5 and TRBJ2-7, with D maybe TRBD2 (5 bases). The germline CDR1 and CDR2 sequences are MNHEY and SVGAGI. CDR3 length: 14 residues. The V gene lost 8 bases and the J gene lost 4 bases, with 18 bases spanning the gap. CDR3 residues: CASATGWTVYEQYF. The DNA of the CDR3 is TGTGCCAGCGCCACGGGGTGGACCGTATACGAGCAGTACTTC.

This clonotype appeared a few times. V usage is TRBV10-2 and J usage is TRBJ1-1, with 8 positions matching TRBD1. Germline loops: CDR1 WSHSY, CDR2 SAAADI. The CDR3 is 15 amino acids. With V trimmed by 3 bases and J by 3 bases, 6 bases remained unmatched. CDR3 bases: TGCGCCAGCAGTGACCTGGACAGGGCATACACTGAAGCTTTCTTT. Its protein product is CASSDLDRAYTEAFF.

This clonotype appeared many times. V is TRBV10-3 and J is TRBJ1-3; D remains unclear. CDR1 ENHRY and CDR2 SYGVKD come from the germline V gene. Between the trimmed V and J ends, which lost 7 bases and 1 base, there was a span of 20 bases. The CDR3 extends over 17 amino acids. CDR3 DNA: TGTGCCATCACCAACCCCCCGGGCCCGGGTTCTGGAAACACCATATATTTT. It is translated as CAITNPPGPGSGNTIYF.

The chain combines TRBV7-2 with TRBJ1-4; D ambiguous. With 1 base removed from V and 9 bases from J, the gap between germline ends came to 24 bases. The CDR3 is 18 residues long. Germline V gene sequence: CDR1 SGHTA, CDR2 FQGNSA. Here the CDR3 DNA reads TGTGCCAGCAGCTTAGGCGCAAGCCCGAACACCGGGGAGCAAAAACTGTTTTTT. This encodes CASSLGASPNTGEQKLFF. The full variable domain, its missing parts supplied by reference TRBV7-2 and TRBJ1-4, is GAGVSQSPSNKVTEKGKDVELRCDPISGHTALYWYRQSLGQGLEFLIYFQGNSAPDKSGLPSDRFSAERTGGSVSTLTIQRTQQEDSAVYLCASSLGASPNTGEQKLFFGSGTQLSVL.

This clonotype came up many times. Since the CDR3 does not end with the conserved phenylalanine or tryptophan, this likely comes from a read error. No DNA is shown, since the ends of the CDR3 on it are uncertain; the CDR3 is the one TCRdb lists. V usage is TRBV7-9 and J usage is TRBJ2-5; the table's D call of TRBD1 was not tested on the DNA. Germline-derived CDR1 and CDR2 are SEHNR and FQNEAQ (reference sequence). Counting both end residues, the CDR3 totals 14 amino acids. The chain's CDR3 is CASSFIYSAGSFYG.

This chain connects TRBV2 to TRBJ2-2; D is perhaps TRBD2 (5 bases). The length of the CDR3 is 15 residues. The germline gives CDR1 SNHLY, CDR2 FYNNEI. V lost 4 bases and J lost 5, with 14 bases in between. This chain's CDR3 is CASSAGGSGTGELFF. CDR3 nucleotides: TGTGCCAGCAGTGCGGGTGGGAGTGGTACCGGGGAGCTGTTTTTT.

This clonotype has only a few counts. The chain links TRBV19 to TRBJ1-2; 7 bases are shared with TRBD1. Looked up from germline, CDR1 is LNHDA and CDR2 is SQIVND (reference sequence). Trimming cost V 0 bases and J 5 bases; bases outside gene matches: 3. This CDR3 region has 14 residues. The CDR3 DNA is TGTGCCAGTAGTATAGATGGGACAGATTATGGCTACACCTTC. It is translated as CASSIDGTDYGYTF.

A word on this clonotype: An end of the junction does not agree with germline; a read error may underlie this. This chain connects TRBV7-2 to TRBJ2-7; TRBD2 matches 13 bases. CDR1 SGHTA and CDR2 FQGNSA come from the germline V gene. The CDR3 runs 21 residues. Here the CDR3 DNA reads TGCGCCAGCAGCCTCCACCCGGCGGGAACTAGCGGGAGGGCCTGGTCCTACGAGCAGTACTTC. Its translation: CASSLHPAGTSGRAWSYEQYF.

This clonotype was recorded many times. V gene TRBV11-3 combines with J gene TRBJ2-7, with 8 nucleotides matching TRBD1. The CDR3 is made up of 15 amino acids. In germline, CDR1 is SGHNT, CDR2 YENEEA. V lost 1 base and J lost 2; bases outside the gene matches: 4. This CDR3 is CASSLGTGRTYEQYF. As DNA, the CDR3 is TGTGCCAGCAGCTTAGGGACAGGGCGGACCTACGAGCAGTACTTC.

This CDR3 is CASSAGVQGRPGNTIYF. As DNA, the CDR3 is TGCGCCAGCAGCGCGGGGGTCCAGGGTCGACCTGGAAACACCATATATTTT. The chain carries TRBV4-1 and TRBJ1-3, with D perhaps TRBD1 (5 bases). Trimming shortened V by 5 bases and J by 2 bases, and 19 bases separated the two germline ends. Germline V gene sequence: CDR1 MGHRA, CDR2 YSYEKL. The CDR3 runs to 17 residues.

This clonotype was seen ten or more times. This sequence joins TRBV7-8 and TRBJ2-7; no definite D call. The V gene lost 2 bases and the J gene lost 3 bases, with 11 bases spanning the gap. The CDR3 runs to 14 residues. Per germline, CDR1 SGHVS and CDR2 FQNEAQ. The DNA of the CDR3 is TGTGCCAGCAGCTTACGCTTCGAGAGCTACGAGCAGTACTTC. This gives the protein CASSLRFESYEQYF.

This clonotype showed up many times. V gene TRBV7-2 combines with J gene TRBJ2-7, with TRBD1 matching over 8 bases. The CDR3 has 16 amino acids. The junction had 8 bases not matched to a gene; V was cut back by 1 base and J by 3 bases. CDR1 is SGHTA, CDR2 FQGNSA, per germline. The CDR3 sequence is CASSLGRGQAYYEQYF. The CDR3 nucleotides are TGTGCCAGCAGCTTAGGTCGGGGACAGGCGTACTACGAGCAGTACTTC.

This clonotype was recorded at least ten times. The chain uses TRBV5-4 and TRBJ1-2, with D possibly being TRBD1 (5 bases). The length of the CDR3 is 13 residues. Germline CDR1 and CDR2: SGHNT and YYREEE (reference sequence). V shed 0 bases and J shed 7 bases, with 10 bases lying between them. CDR3 nucleotide sequence: TGTGCCAGCAGCTTGGTAGGGGAAGGTGGCTACACCTTC. Residues: CASSLVGEGGYTF.

The rearrangement links TRBV24-1 to TRBJ2-6, with D hard to call. The ends were cut back, 8 bases at V and 3 bases at J, with 10 bases in the middle. This CDR3 is built from 14 residues. CDR1 and CDR2 (germline): KGHDR, SFDVKD. CDR3 in amino acids: CATKDPFGANVLTF. Written as DNA, the CDR3 is TGTGCCACCAAAGACCCCTTTGGGGCCAACGTCCTGACTTTC.

This clonotype was observed once. A much more abundant neighbour one base away suggests this may be a read error. The rearrangement joins TRBV29-1 to TRBJ1-1, with D perhaps matching TRBD1 (5 bases). Between the trimmed V and J ends, which lost 4 bases and 3 bases, there was a span of 12 bases. Germline values: CDR1 SQVTM, CDR2 ANQGSEA. The CDR3 is made up of 13 amino acids. The CDR3 nucleotides read TGCAGCGTTGTGGGACGGCCGGACACTGAAGCTTTCTTT. Translation gives CSVVGRPDTEAFF.

This clonotype appeared once. The chain combines TRBV4-3 with TRBJ1-2; D is uncertain. CDR3 length: 13 residues. Germline CDR1 LGHNA, CDR2 YSLEER. The V gene lost 4 bases and the J gene lost 7 bases, with 13 bases spanning the gap. The CDR3, as DNA: TGCGCCAGCAGCCGAATGGGGTGGGTTGGCTACACCTTC. Encoded protein: CASSRMGWVGYTF.

The chain combines TRBV12-3 or TRBV12-4 with TRBJ2-1, with a weak D call TRBD2 (5 bases). The CDR3 has 14 amino acids. V was clipped by 5 bases and J by 4 bases, with 12 bases between them. The CDR3 DNA reads as TGTGCCAGCAGTGTTAGCGTCGGTTACAATGAGCAGTTCTTC. This codes for CASSVSVGYNEQFF.

This clonotype came up many times. The rearrangement uses TRBV7-8 and TRBJ1-6; D perhaps matches TRBD1 (5 bases). Germline CDR1 and CDR2: SGHVS and FQNEAQ. The CDR3 has 14 amino acids. V was trimmed by 2 bases and J by 15 bases, leaving 17 bases between them. CDR3 region: CASSLRGVGEVLHF. CDR3 DNA: TGTGCCAGCAGCTTACGGGGCGTGGGGGAAGTCCTCCACTTT.

Turning to this clonotype: This clone may be a read error of a much larger clone one base away. This CDR3 is missing its conserved last phenylalanine or tryptophan, likely due to a read error. The V gene is TRBV19, the J gene TRBJ2-7; 9 nucleotides match TRBD1. This CDR3 comprises 13 residues. CDR1 and CDR2 from the germline V gene are LNHDA and SQIVND (reference sequence). V trimming: 5 bases; J trimming: 5 bases; junction bases outside the gene matches: 4. CDR3 in DNA: TGTGCCAGTAGTGAACAGGGGGCTGACGAGCAGTACCTC. Translation gives CASSEQGADEQYL.

There are a few counts of this clonotype. The chain combines TRBV5-1 with TRBJ1-1, with 7 bases identical to TRBD1. CDR3 size: 14 residues. After removal of 4 bases from V and 6 bases from J, the junction contained 9 bases not matched to a gene. CDR1 and CDR2 from the germline V gene are SGHRS and YFSETQ. The CDR3 DNA sequence: TGCGCCAGCAGCCAAGACGACAGGGCCCCTGAAGCTTTCTTT. Translation gives CASSQDDRAPEAFF.

Only one count was recorded for this clonotype. The gene calls are TRBV29-1 and TRBJ2-7, with 7 positions matching TRBD2. CDR3 size: 12 residues. From germline, CDR1 is SQVTM and CDR2 ANQGSEA. J was trimmed by 2 bases and V by 4 bases; bases with no gene match: 2. The DNA for the CDR3 is TGCAGCGTTGCTAGCGGAGCCTACGAGCAGTACTTC. This gives the protein CSVASGAYEQYF.